This is a list of T cell receptor beta chains from one sample in a study of blood T cell repertoires in COVID-19. Profiling relied on immunoSEQ multiplex PCR, and the TCRdb table lists in-frame clones only, not all of them. The sample contains approximately 41,000 clones, approximately 90% of which appear only once. Sequencing was carried out using peripheral blood. The receptors were gathered from a human donor in a cohort sampled during active COVID-19. Both conserved end residues are part of each CDR3. Fields, in order: D gene, clone size, J gene, V gene, CDR3 DNA, CDR3 protein. A D gene is named only where the DNA matches it firmly. The size entry is marked missing in some rows and otherwise reads once, few, many or a size class.

D: NA
size: NA
J: TRBJ1-2
V: TRBV7-8
DNA: TGTGCCAGCAGCTTCGACAGTAACTATGGCTACACCTTC
CDR3: CASSFDSNYGYTF

D: TRBD1
size: once
J: TRBJ2-7
V: TRBV6-1
DNA: TGTGCCAGCAGTGAAGCCGACAGGGGGATGTACGAGCAGTACTTC
CDR3: CASSEADRGMYEQYF

D: NA
size: NA
J: TRBJ1-1
V: TRBV9
DNA: TGTGCCAGCAGCGTAGCTGGCAGGCTGAACACTGAAGCTTTCTTT
CDR3: CASSVAGRLNTEAFF

D: NA
size: NA
J: TRBJ1-5
V: TRBV28
DNA: TGTGCCACCACCACCCGTGGCGGGAGCAATCAGCCCCAGCATTTT
CDR3: CATTTRGGSNQPQHF

D: TRBD1
size: NA
J: TRBJ1-1
V: TRBV15
DNA: TGTGCCACCAGCAGAGATCCGGGACAGGGGGCGGCTGAAGCTTTCTTT
CDR3: CATSRDPGQGAAEAFF

D: NA
size: NA
J: TRBJ2-1
V: TRBV11-2
DNA: TGTGCCAGCAGCTTAGATCCGGGGGAGCAGTTCTTC
CDR3: CASSLDPGEQFF

D: NA
size: NA
J: TRBJ2-2
V: TRBV5-4
DNA: TGTGCCAGCAGCTTGGCCCGCAGAGGATACACCGGGGAGCTGTTTTTT
CDR3: CASSLARRGYTGELFF

D: NA
size: NA
J: TRBJ2-5
V: TRBV11-2
DNA: TGTGCCAGCAGCGTAACCAGAGGAAACCAAGAGACCCAGTACTTC
CDR3: CASSVTRGNQETQYF

D: NA
size: NA
J: TRBJ2-3
V: TRBV11-3
DNA: TGTGCCAGCAGCTTGGCGGGGGCCGCAGATACGCAGTATTTT
CDR3: CASSLAGAADTQYF

D: NA
size: NA
J: TRBJ1-5
V: TRBV13
DNA: TGTGCCAGCAGCTTAGGCATAGGACTCAATCAGCCCCAGCATTTT
CDR3: CASSLGIGLNQPQHF

D: TRBD1
size: NA
J: TRBJ2-1
V: TRBV28
DNA: TGTGCCAGCGGATGGGGACAGAGGTACAATGAGCAGTTCTTC
CDR3: CASGWGQRYNEQFF

D: NA
size: NA
J: TRBJ2-7
V: TRBV28
DNA: TGTGCCAGCAGTTTATTCGGGATCTCCTACGAGCAGTACTTC
CDR3: CASSLFGISYEQYF

D: TRBD2
size: once
J: TRBJ2-7
V: TRBV12-3/TRBV12-4
DNA: TGTGCCAGCAGTTCTAGCGGGAGGTCCGAGCAGTACTTC
CDR3: CASSSSGRSEQYF

D: NA
size: NA
J: TRBJ2-3
V: TRBV7-9
DNA: TGTGCCAGCAGCCTTCTCGACTCTTCCCAAACCACAGATACGCAGTATTTT
CDR3: CASSLLDSSQTTDTQYF

D: NA
size: NA
J: TRBJ1-1
V: TRBV19
DNA: TGTGCCAGTAGTATGAGGACTGAAGCTTTCTTT
CDR3: CASSMRTEAFF

D: NA
size: NA
J: TRBJ2-7
V: TRBV12-3/TRBV12-4
DNA: TGTGCCAGCAGTTTAAGCGACTACGAGCAGTACTTC
CDR3: CASSLSDYEQYF

D: TRBD1
size: once
J: TRBJ1-2
V: TRBV28
DNA: TGTGCCAGCAGTTTGTACCGGACAGGGTCTGGCTACACCTTC
CDR3: CASSLYRTGSGYTF

D: NA
size: NA
J: TRBJ2-5
V: TRBV27
DNA: TGTGCCAGCAGTTTATGGGGGCGCCCTCAGTACTTC
CDR3: CASSLWGRPQYF

D: TRBD2
size: NA
J: TRBJ2-1
V: TRBV5-4
DNA: TGTGCCAGCAGCCCTAGCGGTCAGGGAAATGAGCAGTTCTTC
CDR3: CASSPSGQGNEQFF

D: NA
size: NA
J: TRBJ2-2
V: TRBV10-1
DNA: TGCGCCAGCAGTGAAGGGGCAGGGGTAACCGGGGAGCTGTTTTTT
CDR3: CASSEGAGVTGELFF

D: TRBD1
size: NA
J: TRBJ1-1
V: TRBV13
DNA: TGTGCCAGCAGGGCAGGGGGCCAGAACACTGAAGCTTTCTTT
CDR3: CASRAGGQNTEAFF

D: NA
size: NA
J: TRBJ2-7
V: TRBV21-1
DNA: TGTGCCAGCAGCAAAGTAAACAGGAGAACCTACGAGCAGTACTTC
CDR3: CASSKVNRRTYEQYF

D: NA
size: NA
J: TRBJ2-1
V: TRBV7-7
DNA: TGTGCTAGCAGCTTAGGGGCAGGGCGTACGGATGAGCAGTTCTTC
CDR3: CASSLGAGRTDEQFF

D: TRBD1
size: NA
J: TRBJ1-3
V: TRBV28
DNA: TGTGCCAGCAGAAACCGACAGGGGGAATTCTCTGGAAACACCATATATTTT
CDR3: CASRNRQGEFSGNTIYF

D: TRBD2
size: once
J: TRBJ2-1
V: TRBV4-2
DNA: TGTGCCAGCAGCCAAGATCGGGGGGGAGGGAGAGATGAGCAGTTCTTC
CDR3: CASSQDRGGGRDEQFF

D: NA
size: NA
J: TRBJ2-7
V: TRBV11-2
DNA: TGTGCCAGCAGCTTAGCCGTAGGAGCGGTAGGATTCGAGCAGTACTTC
CDR3: CASSLAVGAVGFEQYF

D: NA
size: NA
J: TRBJ1-2
V: TRBV20-1
DNA: TGCAGTGCTAGTCTTCGGGGGGATGGCTACACCTTC
CDR3: CSASLRGDGYTF

D: TRBD2
size: NA
J: TRBJ2-3
V: TRBV7-2
DNA: TGTGCCAGCAGCACGAGAAAGGCCAGCGGGAGGACAGATACGCAGTATTTT
CDR3: CASSTRKASGRTDTQYF

D: TRBD1
size: NA
J: TRBJ2-1
V: TRBV7-2
DNA: TGTGCCAGCAGCCAAAGGGACAGGGTGCCCTACAATGAGCAGTTCTTC
CDR3: CASSQRDRVPYNEQFF

D: TRBD1
size: few
J: TRBJ2-1
V: TRBV7-9
DNA: TGTGCCAGCAGCTTAGTGTCGACAGGGTATGAGCAGTTCTTC
CDR3: CASSLVSTGYEQFF

D: NA
size: NA
J: TRBJ2-1
V: TRBV7-8
DNA: TGTGCCAGCAGCTTAGGTCAGTACAATGAGCAGTTCTTC
CDR3: CASSLGQYNEQFF

D: TRBD2
size: NA
J: TRBJ2-7
V: TRBV5-1
DNA: TGCGCCAGCAACCCATCAGGGAGGGGCGACGAGCAGTACTTC
CDR3: CASNPSGRGDEQYF

D: NA
size: NA
J: TRBJ1-2
V: TRBV15
DNA: TGTGCCACCAGCAGGGCAAGTTACAGGGATGTCTATGGCTACACCTTC
CDR3: CATSRASYRDVYGYTF

D: TRBD2
size: NA
J: TRBJ2-7
V: TRBV11-2
DNA: TGTGCCAGCAGCTTAATGGGCGGGAGTGAGCAGTACTTC
CDR3: CASSLMGGSEQYF

D: TRBD1
size: NA
J: TRBJ1-1
V: TRBV10-3
DNA: TGTGCCATCAGTGGGGGACAGGGGGCGTACACTGAAGCTTTCTTT
CDR3: CAISGGQGAYTEAFF

D: NA
size: NA
J: TRBJ1-1
V: TRBV4-2
DNA: TGTGCCAGCAGCCAAGGAAGGGTTGAAAGGGGTTCCACTGAAGCTTTCTTT
CDR3: CASSQGRVERGSTEAFF

D: NA
size: NA
J: TRBJ1-1
V: TRBV6-2/TRBV6-3
DNA: TGTGCCAGCAGTTACAACAGGGCAGGCACTGAAGCTTTCTTT
CDR3: CASSYNRAGTEAFF

D: TRBD2
size: NA
J: TRBJ2-3
V: TRBV13
DNA: TGTGCCAGCAATCGGGGACTAGCGGGTGTTACAGATACGCAGTATTTT
CDR3: CASNRGLAGVTDTQYF

D: TRBD2
size: NA
J: TRBJ2-7
V: TRBV9
DNA: TGTGCCAGCAGCTCAGACGGACTAGCGGGAGACGAGCAGTACTTC
CDR3: CASSSDGLAGDEQYF

D: NA
size: NA
J: TRBJ1-2
V: TRBV6-5
DNA: TGTGCCAGCAGCCTACAGGGTATTGATGGCTACACCTTC
CDR3: CASSLQGIDGYTF

D: NA
size: NA
J: TRBJ2-7
V: TRBV9
DNA: TGTGCCAGCAGCGTAGATCTCGGCTACGAGCAGTACTTC
CDR3: CASSVDLGYEQYF

D: TRBD1
size: NA
J: TRBJ2-5
V: TRBV5-6
DNA: TGTGCCAGCAGCTGGAGAAGACAGGGGCAAGAGACCCAGTACTTC
CDR3: CASSWRRQGQETQYF

D: TRBD2
size: NA
J: TRBJ2-5
V: TRBV3-1/TRBV3-2
DNA: TGTGCCAGCAGCCAAGTCCTAGCGGAAGAGACCCAGTACTTC
CDR3: CASSQVLAEETQYF

D: NA
size: NA
J: TRBJ1-2
V: TRBV7-9
DNA: TGTGCCAGCAGCTTCAGCGGCGGGGCGGACGGCTACACCTTC
CDR3: CASSFSGGADGYTF

D: TRBD2
size: NA
J: TRBJ2-1
V: TRBV10-3
DNA: TGTGCCATCACCAGGACTAGCGGGAGTGAGGGGAATGAGCAGTTCTTC
CDR3: CAITRTSGSEGNEQFF

D: NA
size: NA
J: TRBJ2-7
V: TRBV6-5
DNA: TGTGCCAGCAAAAGAGGTAGCGGACCCTACGAGCAGTACTTC
CDR3: CASKRGSGPYEQYF

D: TRBD1
size: NA
J: TRBJ1-2
V: TRBV6-5
DNA: TGTGCCAGCAGCTCCGGGACAGGGGTGGTCTATGGCTACACCTTC
CDR3: CASSSGTGVVYGYTF

D: NA
size: NA
J: TRBJ2-3
V: TRBV11-3
DNA: TGTGCCAGCAGCCCCGAGAGCACAGATACGCAGTATTTT
CDR3: CASSPESTDTQYF

D: NA
size: NA
J: TRBJ2-5
V: TRBV28
DNA: TGTGCCAGCAGTTTGGGCAGGGCTGGGGGCTTCGTAAGAGAGACCCAGTACTTC
CDR3: CASSLGRAGGFVRETQYF

D: TRBD2
size: NA
J: TRBJ2-1
V: TRBV10-1
DNA: TGCGCCAGCAGTGAAGGGACTAGCGGGGCTGAGCAGTTCTTC
CDR3: CASSEGTSGAEQFF

D: NA
size: NA
J: TRBJ1-2
V: TRBV4-1
DNA: TGCGCCAGCAGCCGCCGTGAGACAGCTTCGTATGGCTACACCTTC
CDR3: CASSRRETASYGYTF

D: NA
size: few
J: TRBJ2-1
V: TRBV7-3
DNA: TGTGCCAGCAGCTTCGACAGCTACAATGAGCAGTTCTTC
CDR3: CASSFDSYNEQFF

D: NA
size: NA
J: TRBJ1-4
V: TRBV27
DNA: TGTGCCAGCAGTCCCTTGGGCAGGGGTACAACTAATGAAAAACTGTTTTTT
CDR3: CASSPLGRGTTNEKLFF

D: NA
size: NA
J: TRBJ1-5
V: TRBV6-6
DNA: TGTGCCAGCAGCCCTACAGGCCTCAACGGGCCCCAGCATTTT
CDR3: CASSPTGLNGPQHF

D: TRBD1
size: NA
J: TRBJ1-6
V: TRBV9
DNA: TGTGCCAGCAGCCCTCAAGGGGGCCGGCGGATTCTCTCCTATAATTCACCCCTCCACTTT
CDR3: CASSPQGGRRILSYNSPLHF

D: TRBD1
size: NA
J: TRBJ2-7
V: TRBV11-2
DNA: TGTGCCAGCAGCTTAGATTTAACCCCCGGGACAGGGGCCTACGAGCAGTACTTC
CDR3: CASSLDLTPGTGAYEQYF

D: NA
size: NA
J: TRBJ2-3
V: TRBV28
DNA: TGTGCCAGCAGCCTCGGAGCAGGGTACACAGATACGCAGTATTTT
CDR3: CASSLGAGYTDTQYF

D: TRBD1
size: NA
J: TRBJ1-5
V: TRBV7-2
DNA: TGTGCCAGCAGGAGGACAGGGGGCAATCAGCCCCAGCATTTT
CDR3: CASRRTGGNQPQHF

D: NA
size: NA
J: TRBJ2-7
V: TRBV28
DNA: TGTGCCAGCAGTTTAGTTCGCGTGGCAGCGCGCCGAACCTACGAGCAGTACTTC
CDR3: CASSLVRVAARRTYEQYF

D: NA
size: NA
J: TRBJ1-3
V: TRBV27
DNA: TGTGCCAGCAGTTTACAGGGGTATGCTGGAAACACCATATATTTT
CDR3: CASSLQGYAGNTIYF